These T cell receptor beta chains were read from a single sample in a study of blood T cell repertoires in COVID-19. Sequenced by immunoSEQ multiplex PCR; TCRdb stores in-frame clones only, minus some. The sample records 95,000 to 100,000 clones, about four fifths being singletons. Sequences were obtained from peripheral blood. These receptors came from a woman in her fifties or sixties with acute or convalescent COVID-19. Both conserved end residues are trimmed from each CDR3. Clone size is given for some rows only: seen once, a few or many times, or a class if the clone is expanded.

j_call: TRBJ1-1
cdr3_length: 13
clone_size: .
v_call: TRBV5-5
cdr3_aa: ASSLKGTPNTEAF

j_call: TRBJ1-1
cdr3_length: 14
clone_size: .
v_call: TRBV5-1
cdr3_aa: ASSLNAGGMNTEAF

j_call: TRBJ2-1
cdr3_length: 13
clone_size: .
v_call: TRBV29-1
cdr3_aa: SVEDILAGVYEQF

j_call: TRBJ1-5
cdr3_length: 11
clone_size: .
v_call: TRBV11-3
cdr3_aa: ASSAARYGPQH

j_call: TRBJ2-3
cdr3_length: 12
clone_size: .
v_call: TRBV30
cdr3_aa: AWSAGGSTDTQY

j_call: TRBJ1-4
cdr3_length: 13
clone_size: .
v_call: TRBV19
cdr3_aa: ASSSWTGKFEKLF

j_call: TRBJ1-2
cdr3_length: 14
clone_size: .
v_call: TRBV9
cdr3_aa: ASSGRQGPQNYGYT

j_call: TRBJ1-5
cdr3_length: 13
clone_size: once
v_call: TRBV19
cdr3_aa: ASTPDRGPGQPQH

j_call: TRBJ1-2
cdr3_length: 13
clone_size: few
v_call: TRBV28
cdr3_aa: ASSLWDRAGYGYT

j_call: TRBJ2-3
cdr3_length: 13
clone_size: .
v_call: TRBV18
cdr3_aa: ASSPTRGLTDTQY

j_call: TRBJ1-1
cdr3_length: 13
clone_size: .
v_call: TRBV28
cdr3_aa: ASGGDRGRNTEAF

j_call: TRBJ1-6
cdr3_length: 11
clone_size: once
v_call: TRBV2
cdr3_aa: ASGTAHNSPLH

j_call: TRBJ2-2
cdr3_length: 11
clone_size: .
v_call: TRBV12-3/TRBV12-4
cdr3_aa: ASALVASGELF

j_call: TRBJ2-1
cdr3_length: 13
clone_size: few
v_call: TRBV7-9
cdr3_aa: ASSADRGFYNEQF

j_call: TRBJ2-7
cdr3_length: 12
clone_size: .
v_call: TRBV25-1
cdr3_aa: ASSDQGPSYEQY

j_call: TRBJ2-7
cdr3_length: 10
clone_size: .
v_call: TRBV14
cdr3_aa: ASSLTVYEQY

j_call: TRBJ2-2
cdr3_length: 13
clone_size: .
v_call: TRBV10-3
cdr3_aa: AISEETGGTGELF

j_call: TRBJ2-7
cdr3_length: 15
clone_size: .
v_call: TRBV19
cdr3_aa: ASSIAVSGTGGYEQY

j_call: TRBJ2-2
cdr3_length: 13
clone_size: few
v_call: TRBV7-8
cdr3_aa: ASSLRGRDTGELF

j_call: TRBJ1-6
cdr3_length: 14
clone_size: once
v_call: TRBV19
cdr3_aa: ASSSPGQGRRSPLH

j_call: TRBJ2-7
cdr3_length: 12
clone_size: once
v_call: TRBV29-1
cdr3_aa: SVEGQVGSNEQY

j_call: TRBJ2-2
cdr3_length: 14
clone_size: .
v_call: TRBV7-9
cdr3_aa: ASSARQGGETGELF

j_call: TRBJ1-1
cdr3_length: 14
clone_size: .
v_call: TRBV6-5
cdr3_aa: ASSYASGGLVTEAF

j_call: TRBJ2-1
cdr3_length: 12
clone_size: .
v_call: TRBV5-1
cdr3_aa: ASSFGTSANEQF

j_call: TRBJ2-3
cdr3_length: 12
clone_size: once
v_call: TRBV18
cdr3_aa: ASSPLGTGDTQY

j_call: TRBJ2-1
cdr3_length: 14
clone_size: .
v_call: TRBV6-2/TRBV6-3
cdr3_aa: ASSSQGTGIYNEQF

j_call: TRBJ2-7
cdr3_length: 13
clone_size: .
v_call: TRBV5-1
cdr3_aa: ASSLVGTRRDEQY

j_call: TRBJ1-1
cdr3_length: 12
clone_size: .
v_call: TRBV9
cdr3_aa: ASSSTGQNTEAF

j_call: TRBJ2-1
cdr3_length: 10
clone_size: .
v_call: TRBV5-1
cdr3_aa: ASSSPSVEQF

j_call: TRBJ2-1
cdr3_length: 16
clone_size: .
v_call: TRBV5-8
cdr3_aa: ASTRRGASPDRYNEQF

j_call: TRBJ1-6
cdr3_length: 9
clone_size: once
v_call: TRBV20-1
cdr3_aa: SATQRRIAL

j_call: TRBJ1-1
cdr3_length: 10
clone_size: .
v_call: TRBV6-5
cdr3_aa: ASSGGNTEAF

j_call: TRBJ1-6
cdr3_length: 13
clone_size: once
v_call: TRBV6-5
cdr3_aa: ASSENGVANSPLH

j_call: TRBJ1-2
cdr3_length: 14
clone_size: .
v_call: TRBV5-6
cdr3_aa: ASSSGQLGVNYGYT